Listed below are T cell receptor beta chains from one sample, sequenced in a study of monozygotic twins with inflammatory bowel disease. TCRdb reprocessed the 5' RACE reads, keeping one entry per CDR3 protein, no DNA. The sample yields more than 100,000 distinct CDR3 sequences, of which the top ten take up approximately 2%. The sequenced material came from blood. These TCRs come from a human donor with ulcerative colitis or Crohn's disease, or a healthy co-twin of an affected twin (not recorded which). Both conserved end residues are part of each CDR3. The order of the fields is J gene, V gene, CDR3 protein.

TRBJ2-2 | TRBV6-5 | CASEGHRTGELFF
TRBJ2-5 | TRBV6-2/TRBV6-3 | CASTPFEGTQYF
TRBJ2-1 | TRBV5-1 | CASKRSGTYNEQFF
TRBJ2-7 | TRBV28 | CASAPPIKQGVEQYF
TRBJ2-3 | TRBV3-1 | CASSPGGLAPLAATDTQYF
TRBJ2-5 | TRBV24-1 | CATSDRDSTRETQYF
TRBJ2-1 | TRBV4-2 | CASSQVVGSPYNEQFF
TRBJ2-4 | TRBV7-2 | CASSSNLAGLAKNIQYF
TRBJ2-2 | TRBV19 | CASPNGTMNTGELFF
TRBJ2-3 | TRBV6-5 | CASSSDSTDTQYF
TRBJ2-7 | TRBV4-3 | CASSQAPSTETYEQYF
TRBJ2-7 | TRBV11-2 | CASSYRYEQYF
TRBJ2-2 | TRBV18 | CASSRSTTRNTGELFF
TRBJ2-2 | TRBV5-1 | CASSLDRHDTGELFF
TRBJ2-5 | TRBV6-2/TRBV6-3 | CASSYPLAGMETQYF
TRBJ2-1 | TRBV4-3 | CASSQVGTSGNEQFF
TRBJ2-3 | TRBV24-1 | CATSDSLLYGDTQYF
TRBJ2-5 | TRBV12-3/TRBV12-4 | CASSLSNRVETQYF
TRBJ2-5 | TRBV20-1 | CSANTEYQETQYF
TRBJ2-1 | TRBV20-1 | CSARNLNEQFF
TRBJ1-5 | TRBV2 | CASGLQGGGNQPQHF
TRBJ1-5 | TRBV6-5 | CASSFEGQGGIQPQHF
TRBJ2-1 | TRBV18 | CASSPTHAGNEQFF
TRBJ1-2 | TRBV7-9 | CASSSGRLTIYGYTF
TRBJ2-3 | TRBV12-3/TRBV12-4 | CASSSSLSTDTQYF
TRBJ1-5 | TRBV12-3/TRBV12-4 | CASTRDFGEPQHF
TRBJ2-7 | TRBV12-3/TRBV12-4 | CASSLAQGPYEQYF
TRBJ2-7 | TRBV6-1 | CASIGGGRTYEQYF
TRBJ1-1 | TRBV20-1 | CSASGSLNIAFF
TRBJ2-3 | TRBV20-1 | CSARGGLAGDTQYF
TRBJ2-7 | TRBV7-2 | CASSLDNTYEQYF
TRBJ2-3 | TRBV12-3/TRBV12-4 | CASSLTAENTQYF
TRBJ1-2 | TRBV19 | CASSIEGGEGSYGYTF
TRBJ1-6 | TRBV5-5 | CASSSLDGTANSPLHF
TRBJ2-3 | TRBV4-3 | CASSHHRGLDTQYF
TRBJ2-7 | TRBV20-1 | CSAPKTGNSYEQYF
TRBJ1-1 | TRBV20-1 | CSAHAAGAAMNTEAFF
TRBJ2-1 | TRBV7-8 | CASSLPSGAYNEQFF
TRBJ2-1 | TRBV18 | CASSPPGTGNEQFF
TRBJ1-1 | TRBV6-2/TRBV6-3 | CASSYRGSTEAFF
TRBJ2-7 | TRBV5-1 | CASSSRLAGGYEQYF
TRBJ1-6 | TRBV4-3 | CASSQRQGADYNSPLHF
TRBJ2-2 | TRBV7-2 | CASSLTGGTNTGELFF
TRBJ1-4 | TRBV2 | CASSRRRIEKLFF
TRBJ2-7 | TRBV4-3 | CASSPEGQGTYEQYF
TRBJ2-2 | TRBV7-9 | CASSPRGPNTGELFF
TRBJ1-1 | TRBV28 | CASSTPGTGNTEAFF
TRBJ2-3 | TRBV12-3/TRBV12-4 | CASSPSGGARGSTDTQYF
TRBJ1-2 | TRBV5-1 | CASSRGQDYGYTF
TRBJ1-5 | TRBV19 | CASSKPGQNSNQPQHF
TRBJ1-2 | TRBV20-1 | CSARKAFRGPGGYGYTF
TRBJ2-1 | TRBV5-1 | CASSKRGTGRDNEQFF
TRBJ2-5 | TRBV4-3 | CASSQNYYQETQYF
TRBJ2-3 | TRBV5-1 | CASSPRQHSTDTQYF